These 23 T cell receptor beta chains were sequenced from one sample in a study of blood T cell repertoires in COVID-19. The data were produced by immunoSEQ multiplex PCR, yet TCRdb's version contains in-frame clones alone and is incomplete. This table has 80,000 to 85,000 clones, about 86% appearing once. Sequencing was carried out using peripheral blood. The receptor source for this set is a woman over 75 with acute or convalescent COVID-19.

The CDR3, as DNA: TGTGCCAGCAGTTTAGACACCCCTTACGAGCAGTACTTC. This sequence encodes CASSLDTPYEQYF. This chain connects TRBV28 to TRBJ2-7; D is unclear. Germline V lookup: CDR1 MDHEN, CDR2 SYDVKM. The CDR3 is 13 amino acids. V was cut by 2 bases and J by 4 bases, with 9 bases left in between.

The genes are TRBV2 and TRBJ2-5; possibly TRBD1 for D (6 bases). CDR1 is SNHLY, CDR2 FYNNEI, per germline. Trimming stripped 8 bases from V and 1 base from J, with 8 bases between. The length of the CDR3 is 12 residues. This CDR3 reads CASGGSQETQYF. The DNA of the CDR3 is TGTGCCAGCGGGGGCTCCCAAGAGACCCAGTACTTC.

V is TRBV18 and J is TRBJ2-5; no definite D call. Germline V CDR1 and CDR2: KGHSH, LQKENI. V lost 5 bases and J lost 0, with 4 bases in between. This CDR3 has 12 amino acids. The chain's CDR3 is CASSENQETQYF. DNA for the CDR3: TGTGCCAGCTCAGAGAACCAAGAGACCCAGTACTTC. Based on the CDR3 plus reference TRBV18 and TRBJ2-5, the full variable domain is NAGVMQNPRHLVRRRGQEARLRCSPMKGHSHVYWYRQLPEEGLKFMVYLQKENIIDESGMPKERFSAEFPKEGPSILRIQQVVRGDSAAYFCASSENQETQYFGPGTRLLVL.

CDR3: CASSESFRGQYF. CDR3 coding DNA: TGTGCCAGCAGTGAGTCCTTTCGGGGGCAGTACTTC. The chain joins TRBV6-1 to TRBJ2-7; TRBD2 is a possible D gene (5 bases). Trimming cost V 3 bases and J 9 bases, with 12 bases left between them. This CDR3 comprises 12 residues. Per the germline V gene, CDR1 is MNHNS and CDR2 is SASEGT.

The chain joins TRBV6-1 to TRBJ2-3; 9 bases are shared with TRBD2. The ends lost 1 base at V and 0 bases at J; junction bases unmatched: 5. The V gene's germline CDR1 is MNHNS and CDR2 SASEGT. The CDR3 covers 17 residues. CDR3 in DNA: TGTGCCAGCAGTGAAGTAGGCACTAGCGGGAGCACAGATACGCAGTATTTT. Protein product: CASSEVGTSGSTDTQYF.

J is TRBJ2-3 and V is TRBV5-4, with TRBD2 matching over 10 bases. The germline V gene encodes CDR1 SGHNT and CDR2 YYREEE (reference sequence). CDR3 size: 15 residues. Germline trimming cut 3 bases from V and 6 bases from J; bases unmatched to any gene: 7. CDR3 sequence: CASSSLAGEVDTQYF. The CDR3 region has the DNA TGTGCCAGCAGCTCTCTAGCGGGGGAGGTTGATACGCAGTATTTT.

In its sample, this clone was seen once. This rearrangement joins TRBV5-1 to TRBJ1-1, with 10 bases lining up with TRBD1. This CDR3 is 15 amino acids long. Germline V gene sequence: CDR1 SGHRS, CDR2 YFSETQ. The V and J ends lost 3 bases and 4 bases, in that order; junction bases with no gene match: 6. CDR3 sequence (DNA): TGCGCCAGCAGCTCCGGACAGGGGGGTACCACTGAAGCTTTCTTT. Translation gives CASSSGQGGTTEAFF.

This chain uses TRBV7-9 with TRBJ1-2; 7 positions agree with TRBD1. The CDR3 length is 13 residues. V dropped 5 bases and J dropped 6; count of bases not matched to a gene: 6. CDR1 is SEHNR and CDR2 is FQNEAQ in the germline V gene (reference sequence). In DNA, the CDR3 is TGTGCCAGCAGCAACCGCGACAGGGATGGCTACACCTTC. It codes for CASSNRDRDGYTF.

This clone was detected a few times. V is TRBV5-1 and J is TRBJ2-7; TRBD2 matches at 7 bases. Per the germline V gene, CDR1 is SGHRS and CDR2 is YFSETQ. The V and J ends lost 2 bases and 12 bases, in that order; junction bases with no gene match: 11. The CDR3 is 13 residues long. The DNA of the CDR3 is TGCGCCAGCAGCTTTACTAGCGAGACCCAAGGGTACTTC. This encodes CASSFTSETQGYF.

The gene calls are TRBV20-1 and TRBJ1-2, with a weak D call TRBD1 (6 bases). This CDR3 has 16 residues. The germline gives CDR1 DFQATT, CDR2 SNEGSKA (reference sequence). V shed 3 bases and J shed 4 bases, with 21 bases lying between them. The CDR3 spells CSASLPTGIRSYGYTF. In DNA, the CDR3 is TGCAGTGCTAGTCTACCCACAGGGATCAGGAGCTATGGCTACACCTTC.

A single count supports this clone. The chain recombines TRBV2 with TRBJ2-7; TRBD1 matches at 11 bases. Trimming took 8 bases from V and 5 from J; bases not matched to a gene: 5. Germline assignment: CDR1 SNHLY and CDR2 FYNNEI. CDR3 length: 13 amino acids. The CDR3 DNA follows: TGTGCCAGCCGGGACAGGGGGAGGGACGAGCAGTACTTC. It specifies CASRDRGRDEQYF.

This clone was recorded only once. CDR3 amino acids: CASSGGQGTDRGTQYF. The CDR3 coding sequence is TGTGCCAGCAGCGGGGGACAGGGCACAGATCGGGGGACCCAGTACTTC. The chain uses TRBV5-4 and TRBJ2-5; 9 bases fit TRBD1. V was clipped by 4 bases and J by 7 bases; unmatched bases: 14. The CDR3 totals 16 residues. CDR1 is SGHNT and CDR2 is YYREEE in the germline V gene (reference sequence).

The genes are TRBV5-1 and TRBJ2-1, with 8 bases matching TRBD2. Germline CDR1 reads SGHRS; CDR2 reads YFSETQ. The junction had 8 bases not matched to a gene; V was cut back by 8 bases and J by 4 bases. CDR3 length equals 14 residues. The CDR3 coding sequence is TGCGCCAGTAAGAGCGGGGGAACTTACAATGAGCAGTTCTTC. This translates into CASKSGGTYNEQFF.

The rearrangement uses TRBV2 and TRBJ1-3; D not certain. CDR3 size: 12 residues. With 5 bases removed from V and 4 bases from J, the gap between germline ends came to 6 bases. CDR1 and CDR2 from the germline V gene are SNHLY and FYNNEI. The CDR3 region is CASSLRGNTIYF. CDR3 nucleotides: TGTGCCAGCAGTCTTCGGGGAAACACCATATATTTT.

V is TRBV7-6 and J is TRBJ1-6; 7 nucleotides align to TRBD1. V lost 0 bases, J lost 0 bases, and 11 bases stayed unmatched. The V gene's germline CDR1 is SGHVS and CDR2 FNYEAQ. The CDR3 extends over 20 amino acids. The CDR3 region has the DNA TGTGCCAGCAGCTTAGCGGGACAGATCCCTGCCAGCTCCTATAATTCACCCCTCCACTTT. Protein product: CASSLAGQIPASSYNSPLHF.

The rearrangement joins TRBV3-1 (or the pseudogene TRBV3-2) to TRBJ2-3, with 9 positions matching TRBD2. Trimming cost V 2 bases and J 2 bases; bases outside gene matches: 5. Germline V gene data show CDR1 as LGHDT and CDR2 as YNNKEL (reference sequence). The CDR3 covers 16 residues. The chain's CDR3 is CASSQMRLADTDTQYF. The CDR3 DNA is TGTGCCAGCAGCCAAATGAGACTAGCGGACACAGATACGCAGTATTTT.

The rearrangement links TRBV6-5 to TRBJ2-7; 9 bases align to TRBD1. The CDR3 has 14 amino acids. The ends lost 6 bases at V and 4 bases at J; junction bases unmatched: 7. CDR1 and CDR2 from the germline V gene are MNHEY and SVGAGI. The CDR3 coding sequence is TGTGCCAGCAGGAACAGGACAGGGGCGTACGAGCAGTACTTC. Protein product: CASRNRTGAYEQYF.

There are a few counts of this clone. The CDR3 spells CASSARARGGEAFF. CDR3 sequence (DNA): TGTGCCAGCAGCGCCCGAGCCCGGGGGGGTGAAGCTTTCTTT. The chain joins TRBV9 to TRBJ1-1; perhaps TRBD1 as D (5 bases). Germline CDR1 and CDR2: SGDLS and YYNGEE. The CDR3 length is 14 residues. The V and J ends lost 3 bases and 7 bases respectively, with 16 bases between them.

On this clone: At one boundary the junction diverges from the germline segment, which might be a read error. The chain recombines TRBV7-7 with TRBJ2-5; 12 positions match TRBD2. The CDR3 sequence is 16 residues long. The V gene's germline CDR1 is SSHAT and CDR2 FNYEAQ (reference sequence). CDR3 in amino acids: CASSLASGGAGETQYF. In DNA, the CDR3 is TGTGCTAGCAGCTTAGCTAGCGGGGGGGCCGGGGAGACCCAGTACTTC.

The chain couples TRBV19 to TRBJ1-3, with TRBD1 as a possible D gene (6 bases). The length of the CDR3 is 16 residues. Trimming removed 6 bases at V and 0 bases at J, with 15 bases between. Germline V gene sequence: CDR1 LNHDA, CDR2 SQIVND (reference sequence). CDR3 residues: CASRRWDTNSGNTIYF. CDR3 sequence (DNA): TGTGCCAGTAGGCGCTGGGACACCAACTCTGGAAACACCATATATTTT.

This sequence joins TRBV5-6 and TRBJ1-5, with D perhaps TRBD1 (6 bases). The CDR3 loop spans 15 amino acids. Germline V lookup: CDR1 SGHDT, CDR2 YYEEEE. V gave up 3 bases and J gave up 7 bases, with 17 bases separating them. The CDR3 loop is CASSSYDRSLQPQHF. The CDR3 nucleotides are TGTGCCAGCAGCTCCTACGACAGGTCACTGCAGCCCCAGCATTTT. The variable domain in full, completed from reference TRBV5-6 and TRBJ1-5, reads DAGVTQSPTHLIKTRGQQVTLRCSPKSGHDTVSWYQQALGQGPQFIFQYYEEEERQRGNFPDRFSGHQFPNYSSELNVNALLLGDSALYLCASSSYDRSLQPQHFGDGTRLSIL.

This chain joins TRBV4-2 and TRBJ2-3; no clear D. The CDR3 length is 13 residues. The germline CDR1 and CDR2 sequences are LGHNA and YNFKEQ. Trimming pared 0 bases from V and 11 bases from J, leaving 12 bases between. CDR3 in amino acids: CASSQDRSAGQYF. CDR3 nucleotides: TGTGCCAGCAGCCAAGATCGTTCCGCAGGGCAGTATTTT.

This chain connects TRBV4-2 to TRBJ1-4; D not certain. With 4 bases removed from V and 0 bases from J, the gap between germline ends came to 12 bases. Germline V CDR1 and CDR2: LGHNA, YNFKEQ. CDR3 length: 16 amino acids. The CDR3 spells CASSRTSYATNEKLFF. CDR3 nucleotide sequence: TGTGCCAGCAGCCGTACGTCCTATGCAACTAATGAAAAACTGTTTTTT.